The T cell receptor (beta chain) under discussion was sequenced for a study of blood T cell repertoires in COVID-19. About the study: Recovered status in Cohort 3 required two negative PCRs, clearance, or symptom resolution. Specimens from acute and convalescent COVID-19 originated in the United States, Italy and Spain.

Individuals aged about 18 to 95 years were recruited from 24 US areas. The germline V gene has CDR1 SGHNT and CDR2 YYREEE (reference sequence). The V end was cut by 5 bases, the J end by 10 bases, with 10 bases between. CDR3 length: 11 amino acids. Method: immunoSEQ multiplex PCR; TCRdb's copy keeps in-frame clones and lacks some. The repertoire holds roughly 340,000 clones, with 80% to 90% as singletons. A few counts support this clone. The rearrangement links TRBV5-4 to TRBJ2-1; D ambiguous. What was sequenced was PBMCs or T cells enriched from blood (not recorded which). The origin of this receptor is a man in his forties or fifties in a cohort exposed to, infected with or recovered from COVID-19 (not recorded which). CDR3 bases: TGTGCCAGCAGTTTTACAACGGAGCAGTTCTTC. This gives the protein CASSFTTEQFF.